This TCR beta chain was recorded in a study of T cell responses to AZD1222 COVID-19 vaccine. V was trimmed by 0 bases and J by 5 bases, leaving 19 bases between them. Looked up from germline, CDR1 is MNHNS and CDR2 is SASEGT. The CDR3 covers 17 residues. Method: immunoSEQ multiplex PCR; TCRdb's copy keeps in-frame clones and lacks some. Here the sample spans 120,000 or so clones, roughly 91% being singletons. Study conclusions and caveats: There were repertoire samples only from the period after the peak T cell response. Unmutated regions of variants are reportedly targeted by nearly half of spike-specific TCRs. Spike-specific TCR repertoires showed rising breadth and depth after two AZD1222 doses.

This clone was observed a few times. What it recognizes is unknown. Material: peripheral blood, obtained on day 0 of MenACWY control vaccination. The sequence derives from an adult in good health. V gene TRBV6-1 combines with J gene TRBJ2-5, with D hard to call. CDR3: CASSEAHWQSQDETQYF. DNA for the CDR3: TGTGCCAGCAGTGAAGCGCATTGGCAGTCCCAGGACGAGACCCAGTACTTC.